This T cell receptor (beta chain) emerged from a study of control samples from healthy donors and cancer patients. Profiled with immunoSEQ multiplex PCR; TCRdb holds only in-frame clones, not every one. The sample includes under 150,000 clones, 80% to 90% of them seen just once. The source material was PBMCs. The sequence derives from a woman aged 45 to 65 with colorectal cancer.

In DNA, the CDR3 is TGTGCCAGCAGCTTAGGCCACAGTTGGGCGGATAGCTCCTACGAGCAGTACTTC. Its translation: CASSLGHSWADSSYEQYF. This chain connects TRBV5-5 to TRBJ2-7; D not resolved. The CDR3 loop spans 18 amino acids. With 2 bases removed from V and 0 bases from J, the gap between germline ends came to 21 bases. Germline assignment: CDR1 SGHKS and CDR2 YYEKEE (reference sequence).